This TCR beta chain was sequenced in a study of control samples from healthy donors and cancer patients. This table comes from immunoSEQ multiplex PCR, and its TCRdb copy is limited to in-frame clones, with some not included. The table includes roughly 130,000 clones, 75% to 95% detected once. This CDR3 spans 13 amino acids. V was pared by 4 bases and J by 6 bases, with 9 bases between. The germline V gene has CDR1 SGHAT and CDR2 FQNNGV. This clone was recorded only once. The TCR was taken from a man younger than 30 in good health. The sample taken for sequencing was blood. This sequence joins TRBV11-2 and TRBJ2-2; D possibly corresponds to TRBD2 (5 bases). The CDR3 region has the DNA TGTGCCAGCAGCTACGGACTTTCCGGGGAGCTGTTTTTT. This translates into CASSYGLSGELFF.